This T cell receptor (beta chain) was captured in a study of T cell responses to AZD1222 COVID-19 vaccine. TCRdb's copy holds only in-frame clones and misses some; the assay was immunoSEQ multiplex PCR. Of fewer than 120,000 clones listed, 81% were seen once; the top ten hold around 4.6%. Within the sample, this clone is medium-sized (0.01 to 0.1%). Its antigen is as yet unknown. The CDR3 covers 16 residues. Germline CDR1 is MNHEY and CDR2 is SMNVEV (reference sequence). V trimming: 2 bases; J trimming: 4 bases; junction bases outside the gene matches: 7. General observations from the study: After two AZD1222 doses, spike-specific TCR breadth and depth rose versus day 0.

The input for sequencing was peripheral blood, taken on day 0 of AZD1222 vaccination. V gene TRBV27 combines with J gene TRBJ1-5; 8 bases agree with TRBD1. The sequence was collected from an adult in good health. CDR3 DNA sequence: TGTGCCAGCAGTTTACGACAGGGGATGAGAAATCAGCCCCAGCATTTT. This gives the protein CASSLRQGMRNQPQHF.